This T cell receptor beta chain originates from a study of T cell responses to AZD1222 COVID-19 vaccine. The study's findings and limits: A mostly white British donor set with more females was recruited, and clonal diversity was possibly underestimated. Just a handful of AZD1222 recipients tested seropositive at baseline.

The method was immunoSEQ multiplex PCR; TCRdb's version includes in-frame clones alone and lacks a portion of them. The profile shows fewer than 150,000 clones, approximately 92% of them singletons. A remark on this clone: Its cognate antigen is unknown.

V was cut by 5 bases and J by 1 base, with 9 bases left in between. Germline-derived CDR1 and CDR2 are SGHVS and FQNEAQ. The CDR3 sequence is 15 residues long. The receptor was derived from an adult who received the AZD1222 COVID-19 vaccine. This sequence joins TRBV7-8 and TRBJ2-6; D not resolved. The material sequenced was peripheral blood, taken 28 days after the second AZD1222 dose. The CDR3 nucleotides are TGTGCCAGCAGCCCTAGATTATCTGGGGCCAACGTCCTGACTTTC. This gives the protein CASSPRLSGANVLTF.